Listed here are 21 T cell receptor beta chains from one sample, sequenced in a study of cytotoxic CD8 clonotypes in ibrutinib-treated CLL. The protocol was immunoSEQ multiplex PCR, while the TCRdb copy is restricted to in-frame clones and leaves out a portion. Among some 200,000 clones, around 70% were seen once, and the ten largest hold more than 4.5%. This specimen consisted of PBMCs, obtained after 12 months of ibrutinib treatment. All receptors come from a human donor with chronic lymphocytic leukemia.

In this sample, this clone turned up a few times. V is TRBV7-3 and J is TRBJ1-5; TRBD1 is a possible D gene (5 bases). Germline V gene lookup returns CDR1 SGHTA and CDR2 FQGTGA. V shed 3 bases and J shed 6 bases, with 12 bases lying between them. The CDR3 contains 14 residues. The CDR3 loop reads CASSLLSGFQPQHF. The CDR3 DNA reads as TGTGCCAGCAGCTTGCTATCAGGGTTTCAGCCCCAGCATTTT.

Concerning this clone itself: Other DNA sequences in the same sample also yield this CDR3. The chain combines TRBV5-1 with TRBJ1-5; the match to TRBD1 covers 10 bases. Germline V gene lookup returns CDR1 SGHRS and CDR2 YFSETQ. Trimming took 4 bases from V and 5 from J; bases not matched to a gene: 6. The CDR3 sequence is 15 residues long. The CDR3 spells CASSPGQGGYQPQHF. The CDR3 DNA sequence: TGCGCCAGCAGCCCCGGACAGGGGGGGTATCAGCCCCAGCATTTT.

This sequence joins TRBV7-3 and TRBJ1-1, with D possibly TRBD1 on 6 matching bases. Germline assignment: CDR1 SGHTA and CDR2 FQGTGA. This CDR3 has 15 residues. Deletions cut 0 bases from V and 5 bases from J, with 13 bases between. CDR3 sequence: CASSLTPGQMTEAFF. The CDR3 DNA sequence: TGTGCCAGCAGCTTAACTCCGGGACAAATGACTGAAGCTTTCTTT.

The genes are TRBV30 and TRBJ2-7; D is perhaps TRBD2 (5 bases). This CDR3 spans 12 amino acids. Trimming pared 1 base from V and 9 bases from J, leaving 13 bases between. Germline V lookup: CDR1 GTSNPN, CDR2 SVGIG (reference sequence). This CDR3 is CAWSARDSGQYF. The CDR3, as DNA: TGTGCCTGGAGTGCGAGGGATTCAGGGCAGTACTTC.

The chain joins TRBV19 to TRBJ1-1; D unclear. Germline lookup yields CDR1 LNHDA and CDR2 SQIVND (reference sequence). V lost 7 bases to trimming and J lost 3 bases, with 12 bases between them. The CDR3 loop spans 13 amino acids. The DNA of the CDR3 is TGTGCCAGTATAACGGTTGGGTACACTGAAGCTTTCTTT. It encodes CASITVGYTEAFF.

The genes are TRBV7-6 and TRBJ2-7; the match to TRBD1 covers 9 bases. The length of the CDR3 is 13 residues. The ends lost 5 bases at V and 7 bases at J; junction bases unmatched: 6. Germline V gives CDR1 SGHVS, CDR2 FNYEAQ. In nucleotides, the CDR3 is TGTGCCAGCAGCCGAGGGACAGGGTATGAGCAGTACTTC. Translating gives CASSRGTGYEQYF.

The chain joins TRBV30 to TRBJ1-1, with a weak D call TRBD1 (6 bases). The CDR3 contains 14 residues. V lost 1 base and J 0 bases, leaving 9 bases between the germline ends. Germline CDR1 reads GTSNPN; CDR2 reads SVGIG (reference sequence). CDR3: CAWSGGALNTEAFF. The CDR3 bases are TGTGCCTGGAGTGGGGGGGCCTTGAACACTGAAGCTTTCTTT. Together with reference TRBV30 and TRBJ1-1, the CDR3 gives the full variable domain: SQTIHQWPATLVQPVGSPLSLECTVEGTSNPNLYWYRQAAGRGLQLLFYSVGIGQISSEVPQNLSASRPQDRQFILSSKKLLLSDSGFYLCAWSGGALNTEAFFGQGTRLTVV.

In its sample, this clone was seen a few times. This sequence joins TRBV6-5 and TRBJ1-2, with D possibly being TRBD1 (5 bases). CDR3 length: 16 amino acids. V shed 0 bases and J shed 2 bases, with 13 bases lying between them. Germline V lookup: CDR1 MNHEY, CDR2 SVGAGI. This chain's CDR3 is CASSYSEGAMNYGYTF. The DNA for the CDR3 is TGTGCCAGCAGTTACTCGGAAGGGGCAATGAACTATGGCTACACCTTC.

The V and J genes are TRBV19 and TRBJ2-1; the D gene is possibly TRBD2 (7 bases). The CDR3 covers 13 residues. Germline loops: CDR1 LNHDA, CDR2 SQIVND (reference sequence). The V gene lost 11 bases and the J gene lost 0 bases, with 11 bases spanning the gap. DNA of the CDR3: TGTGCCTCGGGGGGCCTCTCCTACAATGAGCAGTTCTTC. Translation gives CASGGLSYNEQFF.

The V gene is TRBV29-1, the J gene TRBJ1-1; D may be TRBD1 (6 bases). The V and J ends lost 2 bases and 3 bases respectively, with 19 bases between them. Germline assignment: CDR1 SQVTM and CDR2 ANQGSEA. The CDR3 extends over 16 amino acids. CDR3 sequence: CSVENWRDNRDTEAFF. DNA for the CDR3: TGCAGCGTTGAAAATTGGAGGGACAACAGAGACACTGAAGCTTTCTTT.

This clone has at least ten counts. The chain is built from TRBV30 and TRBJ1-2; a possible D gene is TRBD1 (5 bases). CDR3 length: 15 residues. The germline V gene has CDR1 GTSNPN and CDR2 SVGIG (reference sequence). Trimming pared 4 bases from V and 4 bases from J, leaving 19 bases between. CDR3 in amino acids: CAWMRSPQRGYGYTF. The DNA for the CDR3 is TGTGCCTGGATGCGTAGCCCCCAGAGGGGCTATGGCTACACCTTC.

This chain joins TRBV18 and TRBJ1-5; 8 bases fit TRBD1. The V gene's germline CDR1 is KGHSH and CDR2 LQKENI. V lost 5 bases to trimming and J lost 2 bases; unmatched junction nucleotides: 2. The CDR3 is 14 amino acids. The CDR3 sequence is CASSTGQGNQPQHF. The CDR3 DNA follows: TGTGCCAGCTCAACGGGACAGGGCAATCAGCCCCAGCATTTT.

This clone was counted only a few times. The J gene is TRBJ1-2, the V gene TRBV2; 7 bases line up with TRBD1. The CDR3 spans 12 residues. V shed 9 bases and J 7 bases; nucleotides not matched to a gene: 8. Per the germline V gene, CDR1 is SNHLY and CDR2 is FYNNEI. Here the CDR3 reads CASRQGNSGYTF. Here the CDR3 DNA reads TGTGCCAGTAGACAGGGTAACAGTGGCTACACCTTC.

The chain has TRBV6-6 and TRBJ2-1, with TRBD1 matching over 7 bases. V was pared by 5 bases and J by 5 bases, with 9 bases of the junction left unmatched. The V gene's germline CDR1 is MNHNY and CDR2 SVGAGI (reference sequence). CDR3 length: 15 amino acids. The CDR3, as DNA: TGTGCCAGCAGTCCTGGGACAGCCCAAGACAATGAGCAGTTCTTC. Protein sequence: CASSPGTAQDNEQFF.

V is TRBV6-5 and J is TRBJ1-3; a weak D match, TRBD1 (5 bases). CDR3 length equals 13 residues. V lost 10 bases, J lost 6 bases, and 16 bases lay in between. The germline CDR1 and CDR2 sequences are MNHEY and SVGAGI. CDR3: CATKVIGENTIYF. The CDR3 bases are TGTGCCACCAAAGTGATAGGGGAAAACACCATATATTTT.

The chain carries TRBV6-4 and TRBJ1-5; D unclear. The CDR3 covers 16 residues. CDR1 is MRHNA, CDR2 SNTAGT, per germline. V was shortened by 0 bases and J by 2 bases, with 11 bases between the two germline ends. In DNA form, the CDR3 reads TGTGCCAGCAGTGACTCAGGGCGTGGGGGCAATCAGCCCCAGCATTTT. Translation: CASSDSGRGGNQPQHF.

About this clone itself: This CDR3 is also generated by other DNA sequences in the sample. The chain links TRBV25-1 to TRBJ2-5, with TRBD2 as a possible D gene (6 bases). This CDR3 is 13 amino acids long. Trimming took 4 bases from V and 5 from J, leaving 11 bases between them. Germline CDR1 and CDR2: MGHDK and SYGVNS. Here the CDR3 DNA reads TGTGCCAGCAGTGCGACGGGGGAGGAGACCCAGTACTTC. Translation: CASSATGEETQYF.

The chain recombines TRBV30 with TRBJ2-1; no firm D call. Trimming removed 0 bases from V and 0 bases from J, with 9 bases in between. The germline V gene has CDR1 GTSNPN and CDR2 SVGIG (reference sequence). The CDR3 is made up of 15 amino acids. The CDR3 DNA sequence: TGTGCCTGGAGTGTTGTCCAGAGCTCCTACAATGAGCAGTTCTTC. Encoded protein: CAWSVVQSSYNEQFF.

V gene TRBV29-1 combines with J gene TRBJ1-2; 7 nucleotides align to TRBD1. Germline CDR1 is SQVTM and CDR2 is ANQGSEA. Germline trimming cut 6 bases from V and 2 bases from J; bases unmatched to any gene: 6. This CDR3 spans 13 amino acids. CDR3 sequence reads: CSVRPGQNYGYTF. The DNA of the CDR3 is TGCAGCGTGCGACCGGGACAGAACTATGGCTACACCTTC.

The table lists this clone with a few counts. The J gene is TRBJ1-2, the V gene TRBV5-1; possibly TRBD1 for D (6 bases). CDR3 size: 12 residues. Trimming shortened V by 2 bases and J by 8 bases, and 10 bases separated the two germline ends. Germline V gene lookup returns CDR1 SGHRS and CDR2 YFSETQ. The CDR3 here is CASSFGQTGYTF. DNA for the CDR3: TGCGCCAGCAGCTTTGGACAGACAGGCTACACCTTC.

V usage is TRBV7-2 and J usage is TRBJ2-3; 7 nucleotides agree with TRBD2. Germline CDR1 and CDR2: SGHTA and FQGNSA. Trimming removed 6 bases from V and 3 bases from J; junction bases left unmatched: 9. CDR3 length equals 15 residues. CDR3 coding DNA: TGTGCCAGCAGACAGGCGGTGCGGGAGACAGATACGCAGTATTTT. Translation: CASRQAVRETDTQYF.